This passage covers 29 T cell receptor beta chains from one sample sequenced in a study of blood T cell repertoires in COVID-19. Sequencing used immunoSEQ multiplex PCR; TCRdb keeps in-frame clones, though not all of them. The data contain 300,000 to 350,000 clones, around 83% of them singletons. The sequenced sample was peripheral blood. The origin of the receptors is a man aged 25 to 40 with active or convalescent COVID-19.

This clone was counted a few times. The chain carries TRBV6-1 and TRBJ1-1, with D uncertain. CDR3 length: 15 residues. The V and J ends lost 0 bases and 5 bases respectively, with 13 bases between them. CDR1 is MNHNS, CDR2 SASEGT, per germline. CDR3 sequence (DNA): TGTGCCAGCAGTGAAGCGGGTGCGGGCAAGACTGAAGCTTTCTTT. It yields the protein CASSEAGAGKTEAFF.

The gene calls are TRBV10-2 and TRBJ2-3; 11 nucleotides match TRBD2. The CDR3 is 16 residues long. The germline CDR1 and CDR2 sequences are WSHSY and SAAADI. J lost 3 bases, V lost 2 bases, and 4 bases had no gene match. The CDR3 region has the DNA TGCGCCAGCAGTGAGAGGGGACTAGCGGCGACAGATACGCAGTATTTT. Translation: CASSERGLAATDTQYF.

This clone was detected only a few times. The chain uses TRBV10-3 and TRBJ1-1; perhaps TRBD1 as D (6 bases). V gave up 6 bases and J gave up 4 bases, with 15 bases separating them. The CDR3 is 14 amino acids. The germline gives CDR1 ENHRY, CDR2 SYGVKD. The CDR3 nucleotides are TGTGCCATCAGGGACAGAAGGGAGAGCACTGAAGCTTTCTTT. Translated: CAIRDRRESTEAFF.

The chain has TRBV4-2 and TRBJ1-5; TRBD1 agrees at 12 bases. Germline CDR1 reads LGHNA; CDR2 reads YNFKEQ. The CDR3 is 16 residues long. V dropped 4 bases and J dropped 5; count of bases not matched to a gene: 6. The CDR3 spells CASSRRDRGPDQPQHF. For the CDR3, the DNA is TGTGCCAGCAGCCGTCGGGACAGGGGGCCCGATCAGCCCCAGCATTTT.

The CDR3 is CASSQDRAGGYNEQFF. In nucleotides, the CDR3 is TGCGCCAGCAGCCAAGATAGGGCGGGAGGGTACAATGAGCAGTTCTTC. V gene TRBV4-1 combines with J gene TRBJ2-1, with 9 bases lining up with TRBD2. Germline CDR1 and CDR2: MGHRA and YSYEKL. V lost 0 bases, J lost 4 bases, and 4 bases stayed unmatched. The CDR3 is 16 residues long.

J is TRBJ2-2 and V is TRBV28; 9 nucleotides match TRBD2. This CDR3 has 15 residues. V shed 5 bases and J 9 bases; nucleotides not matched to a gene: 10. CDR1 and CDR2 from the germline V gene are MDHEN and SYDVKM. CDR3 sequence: CASSIPRSGSWELFF. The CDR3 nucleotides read TGTGCCAGCAGTATCCCGCGTAGCGGGAGCTGGGAGCTGTTTTTT.

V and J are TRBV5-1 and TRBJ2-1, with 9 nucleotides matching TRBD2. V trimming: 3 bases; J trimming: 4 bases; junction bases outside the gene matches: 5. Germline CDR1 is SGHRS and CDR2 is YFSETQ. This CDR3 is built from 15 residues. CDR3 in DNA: TGCGCCAGCAGCTCGGGTAGCGGGGGATACAATGAGCAGTTCTTC. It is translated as CASSSGSGGYNEQFF.

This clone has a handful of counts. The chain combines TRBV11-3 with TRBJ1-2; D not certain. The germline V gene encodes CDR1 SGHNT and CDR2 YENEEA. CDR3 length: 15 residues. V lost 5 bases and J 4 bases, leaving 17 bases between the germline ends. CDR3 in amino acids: CASSPRTSGGYGYTF. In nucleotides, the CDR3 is TGTGCCAGCAGCCCGAGGACTTCGGGAGGCTATGGCTACACCTTC. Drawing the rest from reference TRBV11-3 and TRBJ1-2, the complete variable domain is EAGVVQSPRYKIIEKKQPVAFWCNPISGHNTLYWYLQNLGQGPELLIRYENEEAVDDSQLPKDRFSAERLKGVDSTLKIQPAELGDSAVYLCASSPRTSGGYGYTFGSGTRLTVV.

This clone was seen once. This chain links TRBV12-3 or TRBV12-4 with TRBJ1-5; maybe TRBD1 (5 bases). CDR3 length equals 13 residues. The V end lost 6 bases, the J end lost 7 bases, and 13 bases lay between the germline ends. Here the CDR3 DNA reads TGTGCCAGCAGGGGCCAGGGCGGACAGCCCCAGCATTTT. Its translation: CASRGQGGQPQHF.

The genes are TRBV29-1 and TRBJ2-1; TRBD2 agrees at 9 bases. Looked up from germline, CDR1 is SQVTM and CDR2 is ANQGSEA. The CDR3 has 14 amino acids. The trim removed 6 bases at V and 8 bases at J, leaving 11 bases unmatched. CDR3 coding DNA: TGCAGCGTCCCTCGGGCGGGGGGGCCAGATGAGCAGTTCTTC. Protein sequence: CSVPRAGGPDEQFF.

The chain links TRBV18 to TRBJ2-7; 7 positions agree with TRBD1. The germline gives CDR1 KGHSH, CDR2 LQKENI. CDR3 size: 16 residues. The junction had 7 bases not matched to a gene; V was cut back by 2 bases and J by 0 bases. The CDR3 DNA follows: TGTGCCAGCTCACCAGTGAGGGACAGCTACTCCTACGAGCAGTACTTC. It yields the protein CASSPVRDSYSYEQYF.

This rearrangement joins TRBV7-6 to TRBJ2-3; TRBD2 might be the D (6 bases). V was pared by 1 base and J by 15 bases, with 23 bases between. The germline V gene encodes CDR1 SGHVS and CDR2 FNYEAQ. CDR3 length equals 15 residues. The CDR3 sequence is CASSLVTVGLAALYF. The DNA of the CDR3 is TGTGCCAGCAGCTTAGTGACGGTGGGGTTAGCGGCCCTATATTTT.

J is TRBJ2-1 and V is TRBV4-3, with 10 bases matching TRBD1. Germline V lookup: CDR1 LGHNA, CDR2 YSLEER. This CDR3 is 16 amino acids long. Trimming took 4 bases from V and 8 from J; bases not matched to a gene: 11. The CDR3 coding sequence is TGCGCCAGCAGCCTTGGTTGGGACAGGGGATTTGATGAGCAGTTCTTC. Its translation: CASSLGWDRGFDEQFF.

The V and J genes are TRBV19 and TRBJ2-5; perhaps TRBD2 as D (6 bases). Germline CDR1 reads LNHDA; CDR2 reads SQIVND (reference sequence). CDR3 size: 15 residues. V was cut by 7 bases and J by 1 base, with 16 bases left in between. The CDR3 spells CASNLGRGFQETQYF. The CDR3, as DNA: TGTGCCAGTAACCTAGGGCGGGGCTTCCAAGAGACCCAGTACTTC.

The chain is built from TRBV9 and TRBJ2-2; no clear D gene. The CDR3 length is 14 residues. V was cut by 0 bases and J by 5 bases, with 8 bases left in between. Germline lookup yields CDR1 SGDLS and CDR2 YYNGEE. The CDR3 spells CASSVETETGELFF. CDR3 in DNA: TGTGCCAGCAGCGTAGAAACCGAGACCGGGGAGCTGTTTTTT.

As DNA, the CDR3 is TGTGCCAGTAGTACGACAGGGGGCATGAACACCATATATTTT. This codes for CASSTTGGMNTIYF. The rearrangement uses TRBV19 and TRBJ1-3; TRBD1 matches 10 bases. This CDR3 is 14 amino acids long. Trimming at V came to 4 bases and at J to 7 bases, leaving 4 bases not matched to a gene. Germline loops: CDR1 LNHDA, CDR2 SQIVND (reference sequence).

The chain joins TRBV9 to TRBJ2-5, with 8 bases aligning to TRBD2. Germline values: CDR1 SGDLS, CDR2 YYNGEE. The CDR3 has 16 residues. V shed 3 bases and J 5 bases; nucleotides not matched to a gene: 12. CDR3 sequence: CASSGPSGSLGETQYF. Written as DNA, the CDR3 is TGTGCCAGCAGCGGACCAAGCGGGAGCTTGGGGGAGACCCAGTACTTC.

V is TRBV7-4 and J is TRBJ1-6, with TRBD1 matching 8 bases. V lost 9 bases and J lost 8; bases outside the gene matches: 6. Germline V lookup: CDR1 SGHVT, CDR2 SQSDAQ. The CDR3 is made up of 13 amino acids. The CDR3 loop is CARMDREDSPLHF. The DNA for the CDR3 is TGTGCCAGGATGGACAGGGAGGATTCACCCCTCCACTTT.

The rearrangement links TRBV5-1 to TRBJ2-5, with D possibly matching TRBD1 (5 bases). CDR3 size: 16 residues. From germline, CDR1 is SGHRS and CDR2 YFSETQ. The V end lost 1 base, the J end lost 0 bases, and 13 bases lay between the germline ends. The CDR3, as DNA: TGCGCCAGCAGCTTGTTACAGGTTGCGTACCAAGAGACCCAGTACTTC. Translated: CASSLLQVAYQETQYF.

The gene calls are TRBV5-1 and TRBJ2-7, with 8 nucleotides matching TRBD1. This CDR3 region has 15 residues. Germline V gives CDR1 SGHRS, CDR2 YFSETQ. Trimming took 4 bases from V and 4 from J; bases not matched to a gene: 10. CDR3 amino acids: CASSPEGRGRYEQYF. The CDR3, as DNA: TGCGCCAGCAGCCCAGAGGGCAGGGGGCGTTACGAGCAGTACTTC.

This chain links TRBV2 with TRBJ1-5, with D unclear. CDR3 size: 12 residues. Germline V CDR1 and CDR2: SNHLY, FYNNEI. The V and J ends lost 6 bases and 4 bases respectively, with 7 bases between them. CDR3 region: CASRRSNQPQHF. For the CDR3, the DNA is TGTGCCAGCAGGCGGTCGAATCAGCCCCAGCATTTT.

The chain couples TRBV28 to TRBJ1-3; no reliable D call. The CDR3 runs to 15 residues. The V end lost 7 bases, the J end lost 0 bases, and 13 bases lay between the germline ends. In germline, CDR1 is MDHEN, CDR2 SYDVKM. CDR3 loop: CASMLVLSSGNTIYF. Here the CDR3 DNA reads TGTGCCAGCATGCTGGTCCTTAGCTCTGGAAACACCATATATTTT.

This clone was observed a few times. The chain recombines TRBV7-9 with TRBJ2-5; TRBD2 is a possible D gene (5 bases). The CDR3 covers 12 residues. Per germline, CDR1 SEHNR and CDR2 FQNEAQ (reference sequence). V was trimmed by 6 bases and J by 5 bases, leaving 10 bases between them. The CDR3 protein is CASRSSGETQYF. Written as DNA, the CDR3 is TGTGCCAGCAGGTCATCGGGGGAGACCCAGTACTTC.

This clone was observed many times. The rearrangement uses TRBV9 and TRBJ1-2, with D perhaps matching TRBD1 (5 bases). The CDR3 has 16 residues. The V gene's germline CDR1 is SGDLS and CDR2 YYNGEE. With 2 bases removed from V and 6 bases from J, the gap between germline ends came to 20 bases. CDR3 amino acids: CASSVSMTDIVNGYTF. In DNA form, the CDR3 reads TGTGCCAGCAGCGTGAGCATGACAGACATAGTGAATGGCTACACCTTC.

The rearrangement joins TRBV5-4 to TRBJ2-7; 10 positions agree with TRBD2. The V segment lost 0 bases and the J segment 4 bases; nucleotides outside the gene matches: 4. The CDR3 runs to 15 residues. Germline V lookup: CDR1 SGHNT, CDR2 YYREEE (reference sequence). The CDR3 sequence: CASSLGLAGAYEQYF. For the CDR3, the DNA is TGTGCCAGCAGCTTGGGTCTAGCGGGGGCGTACGAGCAGTACTTC.

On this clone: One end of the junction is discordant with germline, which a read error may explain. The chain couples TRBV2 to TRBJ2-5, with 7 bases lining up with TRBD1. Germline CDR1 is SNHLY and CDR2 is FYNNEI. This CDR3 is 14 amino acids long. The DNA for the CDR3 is TGTGCCAGCAAGGACGATGAGGGGGCAGAGACCCAGCACTTC. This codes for CASKDDEGAETQHF.

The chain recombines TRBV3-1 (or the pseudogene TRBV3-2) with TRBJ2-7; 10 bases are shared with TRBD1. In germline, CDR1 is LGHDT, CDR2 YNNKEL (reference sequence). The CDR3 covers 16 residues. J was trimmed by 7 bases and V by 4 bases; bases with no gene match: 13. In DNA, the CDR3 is TGTGCCAGCAGCCCGACACCTAGACAGGGGGCAAGGGAGCAGTACTTC. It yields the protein CASSPTPRQGAREQYF.

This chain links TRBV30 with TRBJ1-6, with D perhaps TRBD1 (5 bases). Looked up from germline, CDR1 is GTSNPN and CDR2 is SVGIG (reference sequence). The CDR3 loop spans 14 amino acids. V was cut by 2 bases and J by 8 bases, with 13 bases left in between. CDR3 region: CAWSSRRGDSPLHF. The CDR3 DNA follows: TGTGCCTGGAGTAGTAGGAGGGGAGATTCACCCCTCCACTTT.

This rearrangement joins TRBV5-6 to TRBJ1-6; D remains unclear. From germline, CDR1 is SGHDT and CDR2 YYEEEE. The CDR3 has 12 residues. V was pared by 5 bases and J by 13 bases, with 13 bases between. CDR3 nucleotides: TGTGCCAGCAGTCCGCGCTCCGGGCCCCTCCACTTT. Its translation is CASSPRSGPLHF.